This entry is about one T cell receptor beta chain. Its specificity is unknown. The source of the sample is a study of neoadjuvant anti-PD-1 for oral cavity cancer. Overall study findings and caveats: Only a few patients per response group were TCR-analyzed; validation needed.

Per germline, CDR1 SGHRS and CDR2 YFSETQ. The V segment lost 4 bases and the J segment 3 bases; nucleotides outside the gene matches: 7. The CDR3 runs to 16 residues. Cohort: HPV-negative, locally advanced oral cavity squamous cell carcinoma patients. Measured with immunoSEQ multiplex PCR; TCRdb has only the in-frame clones, and not every one. This sample has about 14,000 clones, with roughly 68% found just once. The chain is built from TRBV5-1 and TRBJ2-3; 11 bases map to TRBD2. This specimen was PBMCs, taken before nivolumab (anti-PD-1) treatment. This receptor was taken from a person aged 40-85 years with oral cavity squamous cell carcinoma. The CDR3 DNA is TGCGCCAGCAGCGGGGAGACTAGCGGGAAAACAGATACGCAGTATTTT. Its translation: CASSGETSGKTDTQYF.